A single sample is the source of the 26 T cell receptor beta chains below, sequenced in a study of T cells after posttransplantation cyclophosphamide. TCRdb's table, derived via immunoSEQ multiplex PCR, lists solely in-frame clones and lacks some. Found here are tens of thousands of clones, no singletons; the ten largest cover about 2%. Material for sequencing was PBMCs. These receptors all come from a man aged 40-49 years in good health, CMV-negative, and a related stem cell transplant donor.

The table lists this clone with many counts. The chain is built from TRBV11-2 and TRBJ2-7, with no clear D. Germline CDR1 SGHAT, CDR2 FQNNGV. V was trimmed by 5 bases and J by 7 bases, leaving 12 bases between them. CDR3 size: 12 residues. In DNA, the CDR3 is TGTGCCAGCAGCGTTACCGTCGGTGAGCAGTACTTC. Protein: CASSVTVGEQYF. Complete variable domain (other parts from reference TRBV11-2 and TRBJ2-7): EAGVAQSPRYKIIEKRQSVAFWCNPISGHATLYWYQQILGQGPKLLIQFQNNGVVDDSQLPKDRFSAERLKGVDSTLKIQPAKLEDSAVYLCASSVTVGEQYFGPGTRLTVT.

There are many counts of this clone. The genes are TRBV6-4 and TRBJ1-5; D is uncertain. Per the germline V gene, CDR1 is MRHNA and CDR2 is SNTAGT. The CDR3 is 13 residues long. V lost 3 bases to trimming and J lost 4 bases, with 7 bases between them. The CDR3, as DNA: TGTGCCAGCAGTGAGGCAGTAAATCAGCCCCAGCATTTT. Its translation: CASSEAVNQPQHF.

This clone was detected a few times. The chain links TRBV29-1 to TRBJ2-1; a possible D gene is TRBD2 (6 bases). Germline V lookup: CDR1 SQVTM, CDR2 ANQGSEA. The CDR3 has 12 amino acids. V was clipped by 7 bases and J by 3 bases, with 10 bases between them. The CDR3 DNA sequence: TGCAGCGGCGAGACTAGCTACAATGAGCAGTTCTTC. It codes for CSGETSYNEQFF.

This clone came up many times. V usage is TRBV13 and J usage is TRBJ1-3; 8 positions match TRBD1. The germline V gene has CDR1 PRHDT and CDR2 FYEKMQ (reference sequence). Trimming removed 5 bases from V and 6 bases from J; junction bases left unmatched: 6. The length of the CDR3 is 14 residues. The CDR3 DNA sequence: TGTGCCAGCAGCGCCGGGACAGGAACAAACACCATATATTTT. It is translated as CASSAGTGTNTIYF.

Ten or more counts support this clone. This CDR3 is CASSLTSGGSYNEQFF. The CDR3 bases are TGTGCCAGCAGCTTAACCAGCGGGGGTAGCTACAATGAGCAGTTCTTC. The chain combines TRBV7-3 with TRBJ2-1; 8 bases map to TRBD2. The CDR3 spans 16 residues. Per the germline V gene, CDR1 is SGHTA and CDR2 is FQGTGA. Germline trimming cut 0 bases from V and 3 bases from J; bases unmatched to any gene: 4.

This clone was seen at least ten times. This chain links TRBV4-3 with TRBJ2-1; 9 nucleotides line up with TRBD2. Trimming took 2 bases from V and 2 from J; bases not matched to a gene: 4. This CDR3 comprises 16 residues. From germline, CDR1 is LGHNA and CDR2 YSLEER. CDR3 sequence (DNA): TGCGCCAGCAGCCAAATAGCGGGAGCGACCTACAATGAGCAGTTCTTC. This sequence encodes CASSQIAGATYNEQFF.

This clone was seen many times. The chain uses TRBV4-2 and TRBJ2-3; D is unclear. Trimming removed 1 base at V and 4 bases at J, with 6 bases between. This CDR3 has 13 amino acids. The germline gives CDR1 LGHNA, CDR2 YNFKEQ. The CDR3 nucleotides are TGTGCCAGCAGCCAAGGAACAGCAGATACGCAGTATTTT. Protein: CASSQGTADTQYF.

Many counts were recorded for this clone. The chain combines TRBV19 with TRBJ2-2; 8 bases are shared with TRBD2. J lost 0 bases, V lost 8 bases, and 2 bases had no gene match. Germline CDR1 LNHDA, CDR2 SQIVND (reference sequence). The length of the CDR3 is 14 residues. In nucleotides, the CDR3 is TGTGCCAGTCGGGGGGGAACGAACACCGGGGAGCTGTTTTTT. Translated: CASRGGTNTGELFF.

At least ten counts were recorded for this clone. The chain uses TRBV5-6 and TRBJ1-2; TRBD1 matches 7 bases. CDR3 length: 11 amino acids. V was pared by 7 bases and J by 6 bases, with 3 bases of the junction left unmatched. The germline CDR1 and CDR2 sequences are SGHDT and YYEEEE. The CDR3 spells CASRDRDGYTF. The DNA for the CDR3 is TGTGCCAGCCGAGACAGGGATGGCTACACCTTC.

In this sample, this clone turned up many times. The genes are TRBV10-3 and TRBJ2-7; D is possibly TRBD1 (6 bases). The V end was cut by 4 bases, the J end by 0 bases, with 13 bases between. Germline CDR1 reads ENHRY; CDR2 reads SYGVKD. CDR3 length: 15 residues. As DNA, the CDR3 is TGTGCCATCAGTGCACGGACAGATAGCTCCTACGAGCAGTACTTC. Protein product: CAISARTDSSYEQYF.

In its sample, this clone was seen many times. V gene TRBV27 combines with J gene TRBJ1-1; D possibly corresponds to TRBD1 (6 bases). Trimming removed 7 bases at V and 5 bases at J, with 23 bases between. Looked up from germline, CDR1 is MNHEY and CDR2 is SMNVEV (reference sequence). This CDR3 spans 16 amino acids. DNA of the CDR3: TGTGCCAGCACCAATATCAGAGGGGGTGTAGGAACTGAAGCTTTCTTT. It translates to CASTNIRGGVGTEAFF.

The chain recombines TRBV9 with TRBJ2-5; the D gene is possibly TRBD1 (6 bases). CDR1 and CDR2 from the germline V gene are SGDLS and YYNGEE. This CDR3 spans 14 amino acids. Trimming pared 3 bases from V and 2 bases from J, leaving 11 bases between. As DNA, the CDR3 is TGTGCCAGCAGCGAGGGGGTTGGGCAAGAGACCCAGTACTTC. Its translation: CASSEGVGQETQYF.

There are many counts of this clone. The gene calls are TRBV19 and TRBJ1-5, with D uncertain. V was pared by 3 bases and J by 5 bases, with 8 bases between. This CDR3 has 13 residues. The V gene's germline CDR1 is LNHDA and CDR2 SQIVND (reference sequence). The CDR3 loop reads CASSMQTYQPQHF. The CDR3 nucleotides are TGTGCCAGTAGTATGCAGACTTATCAGCCCCAGCATTTT.

This clone was seen at least ten times. The V call is TRBV5-4, the J call TRBJ2-3; 13 bases fit TRBD2. The CDR3 is 18 amino acids. Germline V CDR1 and CDR2: SGHNT, YYREEE (reference sequence). Unmatched junction bases numbered 14, after V lost 4 bases and J lost 6 bases. CDR3 sequence (DNA): TGTGCCAGCAGCGGCGGGACAGGGAGGACTAGCGGGAGTGATACGCAGTATTTT. Its translation is CASSGGTGRTSGSDTQYF.

This clone appeared many times. The chain joins TRBV7-2 to TRBJ2-6, with D perhaps matching TRBD1 (5 bases). CDR1 SGHTA and CDR2 FQGNSA come from the germline V gene. The CDR3 length is 14 residues. Trimming stripped 6 bases from V and 4 bases from J, with 10 bases between. DNA of the CDR3: TGTGCCAGCAGACCAGGGTGGGGGGCCAACGTCCTGACTTTC. Translating it yields CASRPGWGANVLTF.

This clone has at least ten counts. The chain employs TRBV5-1 and TRBJ1-1; D remains unclear. CDR1 SGHRS and CDR2 YFSETQ come from the germline V gene. Trimming took 0 bases from V and 0 from J, leaving 3 bases between them. The CDR3 sequence is 13 residues long. The DNA of the CDR3 is TGCGCCAGCAGCTTGGTAGTGAACACTGAAGCTTTCTTT. Protein product: CASSLVVNTEAFF.

This clone was counted a few times. The chain recombines TRBV11-2 with TRBJ2-1; D possibly corresponds to TRBD2 (5 bases). Germline-derived CDR1 and CDR2 are SGHAT and FQNNGV. The CDR3 runs to 13 residues. V shed 1 base and J shed 6 bases, with 7 bases lying between them. CDR3 amino acids: CASSLVGVNEQFF. CDR3 DNA: TGTGCCAGCAGCTTAGTGGGAGTCAATGAGCAGTTCTTC.

There are many counts of this clone. V and J are TRBV19 and TRBJ1-1, with 8 bases lining up with TRBD1. The germline gives CDR1 LNHDA, CDR2 SQIVND (reference sequence). Germline trimming cut 4 bases from V and 0 bases from J; bases unmatched to any gene: 4. The CDR3 has 15 amino acids. The CDR3 loop is CASSRWTGMNTEAFF. CDR3 nucleotides: TGTGCCAGTAGTAGATGGACAGGGATGAACACTGAAGCTTTCTTT.

This clone was counted ten times or more. The chain combines TRBV6-6 with TRBJ1-2, with 7 bases aligning to TRBD1. The CDR3 loop spans 15 amino acids. Germline V gene lookup returns CDR1 MNHNY and CDR2 SVGAGI (reference sequence). The V segment lost 5 bases and the J segment 4 bases; nucleotides outside the gene matches: 10. The CDR3 sequence is CASSPTIGGRYGYTF. CDR3 nucleotide sequence: TGTGCCAGCAGTCCCACCATAGGGGGCCGCTATGGCTACACCTTC.

This clone was found a few times. The chain is built from TRBV27 and TRBJ1-2; D perhaps matches TRBD1 (6 bases). The germline V and J ends were trimmed by 1 base and 0 bases, with 12 bases remaining between them. CDR1 and CDR2 from the germline V gene are MNHEY and SMNVEV (reference sequence). The CDR3 has 16 residues. DNA for the CDR3: TGTGCCAGCAGTTTATTGGGGACAAAAGCTAACTATGGCTACACCTTC. This encodes CASSLLGTKANYGYTF.

Ten or more counts support this clone. The chain uses TRBV5-1 and TRBJ2-2; 8 nucleotides align to TRBD1. V shed 3 bases, J shed 2 bases, and the junction held 6 bases outside the gene matches. This CDR3 spans 16 amino acids. Germline V CDR1 and CDR2: SGHRS, YFSETQ. CDR3 in amino acids: CASSWTGTGNTGELFF. DNA of the CDR3: TGCGCCAGCAGCTGGACCGGGACAGGAAACACCGGGGAGCTGTTTTTT.

This clone was seen ten or more times. The V gene is TRBV7-8, the J gene TRBJ2-5; D unclear. The germline V gene encodes CDR1 SGHVS and CDR2 FQNEAQ. The CDR3 runs 13 residues. Trimming removed 1 base at V and 5 bases at J, with 8 bases between. The CDR3 DNA is TGTGCCAGCAGCTTAGACTATGGGGAGACCCAGTACTTC. This encodes CASSLDYGETQYF.

This clone was recorded many times. The genes are TRBV5-4 and TRBJ2-3; a possible D gene is TRBD2 (6 bases). CDR3 length: 16 residues. With 0 bases removed from V and 0 bases from J, the gap between germline ends came to 11 bases. Germline V CDR1 and CDR2: SGHNT, YYREEE (reference sequence). For the CDR3, the DNA is TGTGCCAGCAGCTTGGGTAGCGGCACCAGCACAGATACGCAGTATTTT. It is translated as CASSLGSGTSTDTQYF.

The chain carries TRBV10-3 and TRBJ1-1; 10 bases map to TRBD1. The CDR3 has 17 amino acids. The V gene's germline CDR1 is ENHRY and CDR2 SYGVKD. Trimming took 7 bases from V and 7 from J; bases not matched to a gene: 18. CDR3 region: CAITARDRGTPTNEAFF. CDR3 bases: TGTGCCATCACCGCTCGGGACAGGGGAACACCGACCAATGAAGCTTTCTTT.

This clone was detected only a few times. This chain uses TRBV27 with TRBJ1-6, with D possibly TRBD1 on 6 matching bases. The ends were cut back, 5 bases at V and 14 bases at J, with 22 bases in the middle. Per germline, CDR1 MNHEY and CDR2 SMNVEV (reference sequence). The CDR3 has 15 residues. The CDR3 is CASSPQDSPLGTLHF. DNA of the CDR3: TGTGCCAGCAGTCCCCAGGACAGTCCCTTAGGGACCCTCCACTTT.

Many counts were recorded for this clone. The chain recombines TRBV10-2 with TRBJ2-3; 12 bases are a match to TRBD2. V lost 8 bases to trimming and J lost 10 bases; unmatched junction nucleotides: 13. Germline V CDR1 and CDR2: WSHSY, SAAADI. The CDR3 contains 15 residues. In nucleotides, the CDR3 is TGCGCCAGCGAAACCAGGGAGCTAGCGGGGGGGCCGCAGTATTTT. It translates to CASETRELAGGPQYF.